The clone carrying this TCR beta chain was observed at least ten times. This table comes from immunoSEQ multiplex PCR, and its TCRdb copy is limited to in-frame clones, with some not included. The sample has approximately 120,000 clones, approximately 84% seen once. This record belongs to a study of blood T cell repertoires in COVID-19. Study-level information: Specimens from acute and convalescent COVID-19 originated in the United States, Italy and Spain.

Germline CDR1 reads SGHRS; CDR2 reads YFSETQ. The V end lost 6 bases, the J end lost 0 bases, and 7 bases lay between the germline ends. The CDR3 consists of 14 residues. This receptor was obtained from a woman aged 45-65 years who had recovered from COVID-19. The chain has TRBV5-1 and TRBJ2-6; D may be TRBD1 (5 bases). Sequencing was carried out using peripheral blood. CDR3 sequence (DNA): TGCGCCAGCAAACAGGTCTCTGGGGCCAACGTCCTGACTTTC. It encodes CASKQVSGANVLTF.